Below, 26 T cell receptor beta chains from the same sample are listed, as sequenced in a study of blood T cell repertoires in COVID-19. Data came from immunoSEQ multiplex PCR; TCRdb stores just in-frame clones and leaves some out. The profile shows some 35,000 clones, around 80% of them singletons. Sequenced: peripheral blood. The receptors shown here come from a man older than 75 with active or convalescent COVID-19.

This clone was counted only a few times. The chain couples TRBV28 to TRBJ1-1; D ambiguous. The CDR3 covers 14 residues. CDR1 is MDHEN and CDR2 is SYDVKM in the germline V gene. V lost 4 bases, J lost 9 bases, and 18 bases lay in between. DNA of the CDR3: TGTGCCAGCAGTTCCCCGACGGGTCAGCAACAAGCTTTCTTT. Protein product: CASSSPTGQQQAFF.

This clone has just a few counts. This rearrangement joins TRBV28 to TRBJ1-6, with 10 bases identical to TRBD1. The J segment lost 6 bases and the V segment lost 2 bases, leaving 1 base of the junction unmatched. The germline V gene has CDR1 MDHEN and CDR2 SYDVKM. The CDR3 covers 15 residues. The CDR3 loop is CASSLGDRGNSPLHF. CDR3 coding DNA: TGTGCCAGCAGTTTAGGGGACAGGGGTAATTCACCCCTCCACTTT.

This clone appeared a single time. The V call is TRBV7-3, the J call TRBJ2-3; the match to TRBD2 covers 10 bases. The germline gives CDR1 SGHTA, CDR2 FQGTGA. After removal of 3 bases from V and 2 bases from J, the junction contained 8 bases not matched to a gene. The CDR3 totals 17 residues. CDR3 residues: CASSFQPSGRATDTQYF. The CDR3 nucleotides are TGTGCCAGCAGCTTCCAGCCCAGCGGGAGGGCCACAGATACGCAGTATTTT.

This clone showed up just a few times. The chain links TRBV18 to TRBJ1-4, with D possibly being TRBD1 (6 bases). CDR3 length: 15 residues. V was trimmed by 4 bases and J by 1 base, leaving 10 bases between them. Germline V gene lookup returns CDR1 KGHSH and CDR2 LQKENI. In nucleotides, the CDR3 is TGTGCCAGCTCACGGGAACAGGGAACTAATGAAAAACTGTTTTTT. Its protein is CASSREQGTNEKLFF.

The rearrangement links TRBV19 to TRBJ1-5; D is perhaps TRBD1 (6 bases). The CDR3 covers 14 residues. The ends were cut back, 8 bases at V and 0 bases at J, with 11 bases in the middle. Germline V CDR1 and CDR2: LNHDA, SQIVND (reference sequence). The DNA of the CDR3 is TGTGCCAGTGCTAGGGGGAATAGCAATCAGCCCCAGCATTTT. This encodes CASARGNSNQPQHF.

The V call is TRBV2, the J call TRBJ2-5; D is possibly TRBD2 (5 bases). The V end was cut by 4 bases, the J end by 5 bases, with 17 bases between. This CDR3 spans 15 amino acids. From germline, CDR1 is SNHLY and CDR2 FYNNEI. CDR3 sequence reads: CASSAWTSQAETQYF. The CDR3 nucleotides are TGTGCCAGCAGTGCCTGGACTTCCCAGGCGGAGACCCAGTACTTC.

This sequence joins TRBV27 and TRBJ2-6; 7 positions match TRBD1. This CDR3 has 15 residues. Germline CDR1 MNHEY, CDR2 SMNVEV (reference sequence). Germline trimming cut 3 bases from V and 4 bases from J; bases unmatched to any gene: 3. The CDR3 spells CASSLTGTGANVLTF. The CDR3 bases are TGTGCCAGCAGTTTGACAGGGACCGGGGCCAACGTCCTGACTTTC.

This chain connects TRBV14 to TRBJ2-1; 13 positions agree with TRBD2. The CDR3 runs to 18 residues. V trimming: 0 bases; J trimming: 5 bases; junction bases outside the gene matches: 7. The germline gives CDR1 SGHDN, CDR2 FVKESK. This CDR3 is CASSQDWGLAGTNNEQFF. The CDR3 DNA sequence: TGTGCCAGCAGCCAAGATTGGGGACTAGCGGGGACTAACAATGAGCAGTTCTTC.

About this clone itself: One junction end does not reproduce the germline sequence, and a read error may be involved. The rearrangement joins TRBV6-5 to TRBJ1-2; 7 bases map to TRBD1. CDR3 length: 13 amino acids. Germline-derived CDR1 and CDR2 are MNHEY and SVGAGI. The CDR3 protein is CASSYSRGGQMAF. The CDR3 DNA reads TGTGCCAGCAGTTACTCGAGAGGGGGACAGATGGCCTTC.

This chain uses TRBV2 with TRBJ2-1, with 8 bases that match TRBD1. V lost 5 bases, J lost 3 bases, and 6 bases stayed unmatched. The germline V gene encodes CDR1 SNHLY and CDR2 FYNNEI. The CDR3 is 15 amino acids. DNA of the CDR3: TGTGCCAGCAGTCCCCCAGGGGGCGGCTACAATGAGCAGTTCTTC. It specifies CASSPPGGGYNEQFF.

The chain combines TRBV3-1 (or the pseudogene TRBV3-2) with TRBJ2-7; TRBD1 might be the D (6 bases). Germline values: CDR1 LGHDT, CDR2 YNNKEL (reference sequence). The ends were cut back, 1 base at V and 1 base at J, with 11 bases in the middle. This CDR3 comprises 15 residues. CDR3 sequence (DNA): TGTGCCAGCAGCCAAGGACCCGGACAGTCCTACGAGCAGTACTTC. This gives the protein CASSQGPGQSYEQYF.

This chain uses TRBV10-3 with TRBJ1-4; D possibly corresponds to TRBD1 (6 bases). V gave up 5 bases and J gave up 4 bases, with 11 bases separating them. CDR3 length: 14 residues. Germline V gene data show CDR1 as ENHRY and CDR2 as SYGVKD. The chain's CDR3 is CAISTTGYNEKLFF. CDR3 nucleotides: TGTGCCATCAGTACGACAGGATATAATGAAAAACTGTTTTTT.

V and J are TRBV28 and TRBJ1-4; 8 bases match TRBD1. The germline gives CDR1 MDHEN, CDR2 SYDVKM. The CDR3 sequence is 13 residues long. With V trimmed by 10 bases and J by 7 bases, 8 bases remained unmatched. The CDR3, as DNA: TGTGCCACTCTCAGGGGGCAGGGTGAAAAACTGTTTTTT. This encodes CATLRGQGEKLFF.

This rearrangement joins TRBV7-8 to TRBJ1-2; tentatively, D is TRBD1 (5 bases). Germline V gene lookup returns CDR1 SGHVS and CDR2 FQNEAQ. V was trimmed by 5 bases and J by 2 bases, leaving 18 bases between them. The CDR3 contains 16 residues. The CDR3 DNA follows: TGTGCCAGCAGCCCGGTGGCCGGACAAAGAAACTATGGCTACACCTTC. This encodes CASSPVAGQRNYGYTF. Full variable domain (rest looked up from reference TRBV7-8 and TRBJ1-2): GAGVSQSPRYKVAKRGQDVALRCDPISGHVSLFWYQQALGQGPEFLTYFQNEAQLDKSGLPSDRFFAERPEGSVSTLKIQRTQQEDSAVYLCASSPVAGQRNYGYTFGSGTRLTVV.

This clone was detected a few times. The genes are TRBV6-2 or TRBV6-3 and TRBJ1-5; tentatively, D is TRBD1 (6 bases). V lost 2 bases to trimming and J lost 2 bases, with 13 bases between them. This CDR3 spans 16 amino acids. CDR1 is MNHEY, CDR2 SVGEGT, per germline. The CDR3 here is CASSYIGGEGNQPQHF. In nucleotides, the CDR3 is TGTGCCAGCAGTTACATAGGGGGAGAAGGCAATCAGCCCCAGCATTTT.

The chain carries TRBV13 and TRBJ1-1; 7 nucleotides align to TRBD1. Looked up from germline, CDR1 is PRHDT and CDR2 is FYEKMQ (reference sequence). The V gene end was trimmed by 2 bases and the J gene end by 10 bases; junction bases not matched to a gene: 22. The CDR3 is made up of 18 amino acids. CDR3 sequence: CASSLNWVGSGGSQRAFF. The CDR3 DNA follows: TGTGCCAGCAGCTTAAATTGGGTTGGGTCAGGGGGGTCACAAAGAGCTTTCTTT. Complete variable domain (other parts from reference TRBV13 and TRBJ1-1): AAGVIQSPRHLIKEKRETATLKCYPIPRHDTVYWYQQGPGQDPQFLISFYEKMQSDKGSIPDRFSAQQFSDYHSELNMSSLELGDSALYFCASSLNWVGSGGSQRAFFGQGTRLTVV.

V usage is TRBV5-4 and J usage is TRBJ2-2; 11 nucleotides align to TRBD2. The CDR3 covers 17 residues. V was pared by 4 bases and J by 0 bases, with 5 bases of the junction left unmatched. CDR1 SGHNT and CDR2 YYREEE come from the germline V gene (reference sequence). CDR3 loop: CASSRGTSGANTGELFF. The CDR3, as DNA: TGTGCCAGCAGCCGGGGGACTAGCGGAGCGAACACCGGGGAGCTGTTTTTT.

This chain uses TRBV28 with TRBJ2-1, with D perhaps matching TRBD2 (6 bases). This CDR3 has 18 amino acids. Per germline, CDR1 MDHEN and CDR2 SYDVKM. V gave up 6 bases and J gave up 0 bases, with 21 bases separating them. CDR3 sequence: CASSTNRILALSYNEQFF. The CDR3 nucleotides are TGTGCCAGCAGCACTAACAGGATTCTAGCGCTCTCCTACAATGAGCAGTTCTTC.

The chain uses TRBV18 and TRBJ2-5; no clear D gene. In germline, CDR1 is KGHSH, CDR2 LQKENI. The CDR3 has 14 residues. Trimming removed 1 base at V and 5 bases at J, with 11 bases between. As DNA, the CDR3 is TGTGCCAGCTCACCACGTCGGGTGCGGGAGACCCAGTACTTC. Its translation: CASSPRRVRETQYF.

V usage is TRBV6-4 and J usage is TRBJ1-5, with D unresolved. The CDR3 loop spans 15 amino acids. Trimming shortened V by 6 bases and J by 1 base, and 13 bases separated the two germline ends. In germline, CDR1 is MRHNA, CDR2 SNTAGT. CDR3 sequence: CASSREVLSNQPQHF. The CDR3 nucleotides read TGTGCCAGCAGCCGAGAGGTGCTCAGCAATCAGCCCCAGCATTTT.

This rearrangement joins TRBV4-2 to TRBJ1-3; possible D gene TRBD1, 5 bases. Trimming took 0 bases from V and 0 from J, leaving 12 bases between them. The CDR3 is 17 amino acids. The V gene's germline CDR1 is LGHNA and CDR2 YNFKEQ. CDR3 residues: CASSQDGARVSGNTIYF. In DNA form, the CDR3 reads TGTGCCAGCAGCCAAGATGGGGCCCGGGTCTCTGGAAACACCATATATTTT.

This chain connects TRBV10-3 to TRBJ1-2; tentative D call: TRBD1 (6 bases). V lost 11 bases to trimming and J lost 3 bases, with 22 bases between them. The CDR3 runs 15 residues. Germline V gives CDR1 ENHRY, CDR2 SYGVKD. CDR3 DNA sequence: TGTGCCGTCAATCGAGGGGGGGACGACTACTATGGCTACACCTTC. This sequence encodes CAVNRGGDDYYGYTF.

Only one count was recorded for this clone. The genes are TRBV19 and TRBJ2-7; D ambiguous. Trimming stripped 5 bases from V and 7 bases from J, with 15 bases between. The CDR3 has 13 residues. Germline V lookup: CDR1 LNHDA, CDR2 SQIVND (reference sequence). The CDR3 bases are TGTGCCAGTAGTGCGGAAACCTTAAGGGAGCAGTACTTC. Its translation is CASSAETLREQYF.

This clone was seen only once. The rearrangement links TRBV5-4 to TRBJ1-2; 7 bases align to TRBD1. The V and J ends lost 4 bases and 6 bases, in that order; junction bases with no gene match: 9. The germline CDR1 and CDR2 sequences are SGHNT and YYREEE (reference sequence). The CDR3 length is 14 residues. CDR3 loop: CASSAETGFNGYTF. The CDR3 nucleotides read TGTGCCAGCAGCGCTGAGACAGGGTTCAATGGCTACACCTTC. The complete variable domain, with remaining parts taken from reference TRBV5-4 and TRBJ1-2, reads ETGVTQSPTHLIKTRGQQVTLRCSSQSGHNTVSWYQQALGQGPQFIFQYYREEENGRGNFPPRFSGLQFPNYSSELNVNALELDDSALYLCASSAETGFNGYTFGSGTRLTVV.

The chain carries TRBV6-5 and TRBJ2-7; 11 positions agree with TRBD2. Germline V gene data show CDR1 as MNHEY and CDR2 as SVGAGI. The CDR3 contains 15 residues. V shed 8 bases and J 7 bases; nucleotides not matched to a gene: 13. DNA for the CDR3: TGTGCCAGCTACTGGGGAACTAGCGGGAGTTTGGAGCAGTACTTC. Its protein is CASYWGTSGSLEQYF.

This rearrangement joins TRBV28 to TRBJ2-2; maybe TRBD2 (5 bases). The V and J ends lost 2 bases and 7 bases respectively, with 17 bases between them. CDR1 and CDR2 from the germline V gene are MDHEN and SYDVKM. The CDR3 is 16 residues long. CDR3 coding DNA: TGTGCCAGCAGTTTAGAATTAAGCGGTAGGGACGGGGAGCTGTTTTTT. Residues: CASSLELSGRDGELFF.